The rows below give T cell receptor beta chains drawn from one sample of a study of pediatric ulcerative colitis. The repertoire was sequenced with immunoSEQ multiplex PCR; TCRdb's copy has only in-frame clones and lacks some. The sample contains 45,000 to 75,000 clones, around 87% of which appear only once. Sequenced: blood. These receptors came from a boy aged 10-17 years who was a control in a study of pediatric ulcerative colitis. Both conserved end residues are part of each CDR3. A D gene is named only where the DNA matches it firmly. A row's size may be missing; if present it is once, few, many or a size class.

abundance: -
d_gene: TRBD2
v_gene: TRBV5-6
j_gene: TRBJ2-7
CDR3aa: CASSLGLAGGYEQYF
CDR3nt: TGTGCCAGCAGCTTGGGACTAGCGGGAGGCTACGAGCAGTACTTC

abundance: -
d_gene: -
v_gene: TRBV25-1
j_gene: TRBJ1-1
CDR3aa: CASSEFQGFTEAFF
CDR3nt: TGTGCCAGCAGTGAATTTCAGGGGTTCACTGAAGCTTTCTTT

abundance: -
d_gene: -
v_gene: TRBV4-1
j_gene: TRBJ2-7
CDR3aa: CASSQAQGSYEQYF
CDR3nt: TGCGCCAGCAGCCAAGCCCAGGGGAGCTACGAGCAGTACTTC

abundance: few
d_gene: -
v_gene: TRBV4-1
j_gene: TRBJ2-1
CDR3aa: CASSQAIVGLVDEQFF
CDR3nt: TGCGCCAGCAGCCAAGCGATAGTGGGCCTGGTCGATGAGCAGTTCTTC

abundance: -
d_gene: TRBD1
v_gene: TRBV6-6
j_gene: TRBJ1-6
CDR3aa: CASTETGDVYNSPLHF
CDR3nt: TGTGCCAGCACTGAGACAGGGGATGTCTATAATTCACCCCTCCACTTT

abundance: once
d_gene: -
v_gene: TRBV6-4
j_gene: TRBJ1-5
CDR3aa: CASKEDAANSNQPQHF
CDR3nt: TGTGCCAGCAAAGAGGACGCAGCGAATAGCAATCAGCCCCAGCATTTT

abundance: -
d_gene: TRBD1
v_gene: TRBV28
j_gene: TRBJ1-2
CDR3aa: CASSSGTGYLINYGYTF
CDR3nt: TGTGCCAGCAGTTCCGGGACAGGGTACCTAATTAACTATGGCTACACCTTC

abundance: -
d_gene: -
v_gene: TRBV6-6
j_gene: TRBJ2-1
CDR3aa: CASSYSRAGYGEQFF
CDR3nt: TGTGCCAGCAGTTACTCGAGGGCAGGGTACGGTGAGCAGTTCTTC

abundance: -
d_gene: TRBD1
v_gene: TRBV9
j_gene: TRBJ2-6
CDR3aa: CASSGTGLLAGANVLTF
CDR3nt: TGTGCCAGCAGCGGGACAGGGCTTCTCGCTGGGGCCAACGTCCTGACTTTC

abundance: -
d_gene: TRBD1
v_gene: TRBV7-9
j_gene: TRBJ2-7
CDR3aa: CASSPGQGMSEQYF
CDR3nt: TGTGCCAGCAGCCCTGGACAGGGGATGAGCGAGCAGTACTTC

abundance: -
d_gene: -
v_gene: TRBV27
j_gene: TRBJ2-1
CDR3aa: CASSLLLGGYPYNEQFF
CDR3nt: TGTGCCAGCAGTTTACTGCTTGGAGGGTATCCCTACAATGAGCAGTTCTTC

abundance: -
d_gene: TRBD1
v_gene: TRBV7-8
j_gene: TRBJ1-1
CDR3aa: CASIDDITGGINTEAFF
CDR3nt: TGTGCCAGCATCGACGACATAACAGGGGGCATAAACACTGAAGCTTTCTTT

abundance: -
d_gene: -
v_gene: TRBV7-2
j_gene: TRBJ1-1
CDR3aa: CASSLENHGRIEAFF
CDR3nt: TGTGCCAGCAGCTTAGAAAACCACGGACGGATTGAAGCTTTCTTT

abundance: -
d_gene: TRBD1
v_gene: TRBV4-1
j_gene: TRBJ2-7
CDR3aa: CASSQGQGAEEQYF
CDR3nt: TGCGCCAGCAGCCAAGGGCAGGGGGCCGAGGAGCAGTACTTC

abundance: -
d_gene: -
v_gene: TRBV18
j_gene: TRBJ1-2
CDR3aa: CASSPQDGYTF
CDR3nt: TGTGCCAGCTCACCACAGGATGGCTACACCTTC

abundance: -
d_gene: TRBD2
v_gene: TRBV5-4
j_gene: TRBJ2-7
CDR3aa: CASSSNSGNYEQYF
CDR3nt: TGTGCCAGCAGCTCTAATAGCGGGAACTACGAGCAGTACTTC

abundance: -
d_gene: TRBD1
v_gene: TRBV6-6
j_gene: TRBJ1-5
CDR3aa: CASTKGQGVQPQHF
CDR3nt: TGTGCCAGCACTAAGGGACAGGGGGTTCAGCCCCAGCATTTT